This T cell receptor (beta chain) derives from a study of blood T cell repertoires in COVID-19. Across fewer than 25 US areas, participants ranged in age from about 18 to 100 years. Participants were placed into cohorts based on the clinical history they reported. Symptom resolution, clearance, or two negative PCRs marked the recovered donors of Cohort 3. The V end lost 0 bases, the J end lost 4 bases, and 8 bases lay between the germline ends. CDR1 SGHRS and CDR2 YFSETQ come from the germline V gene. This CDR3 has 14 amino acids. How the authors handled the data: Amplification from reference gene primers served as the basis for estimated nucleated cell counts. This table comes from immunoSEQ multiplex PCR, and its TCRdb copy is limited to in-frame clones, with some not included. V and J calls and clone size are as listed in that table; D and trimming were resolved from the DNA. The sample shows about 180,000 clones, more than 70% of them seen only once.

This receptor was identified in a man in his fifties or sixties who had recovered from COVID-19. The material sequenced was PBMCs or T cells enriched from blood (not recorded which). The genes are TRBV5-1 and TRBJ1-3; D is unclear. The CDR3 loop reads CASSLDLSGNTIYF. The CDR3 DNA reads TGCGCCAGCAGCTTGGATCTGTCCGGAAACACCATATATTTT.